The source of this TCR beta chain is a study of blood T cells in healthy people across ages. V lost 0 bases and J lost 1, with 15 bases in between. CDR3 length: 16 residues. The V gene's germline CDR1 is GTSNPN and CDR2 SVGIG (reference sequence). Using a J-beta primer mix together with a sample-barcoded 5' primer, a second PCR was run for 7 to 11 cycles. TCRdb re-called the 5' RACE reads with MiXCR, one entry per CDR3 protein. The sample has under 950,000 distinct CDR3 sequences, 22% seen once; the top ten hold about 22%. The rearrangement uses TRBV30 and TRBJ1-1; D might be TRBD1 (6 bases). Sample: blood. The sequence was obtained from a man aged 65 to 85 in good health. Here the CDR3 reads CAWSVRRGGRNTEAFF. CDR3 nucleotide sequence: TGTGCCTGGAGTGTAAGGCGTGGGGGGCGGAACACTGAAGCTTTCTTT.